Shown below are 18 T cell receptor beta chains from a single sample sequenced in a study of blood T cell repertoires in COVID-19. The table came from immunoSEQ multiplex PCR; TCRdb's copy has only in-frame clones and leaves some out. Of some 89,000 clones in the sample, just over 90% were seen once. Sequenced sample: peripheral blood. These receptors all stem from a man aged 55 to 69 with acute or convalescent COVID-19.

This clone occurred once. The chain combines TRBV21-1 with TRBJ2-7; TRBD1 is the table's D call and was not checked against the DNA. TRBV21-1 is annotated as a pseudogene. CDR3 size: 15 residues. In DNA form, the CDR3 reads TGTGCCAGCAGCATAAGGGGGGGACAGGGCGACGAGCAGTACGTC. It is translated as CASSIRGGQGDEQYV.

This CDR3 is CASSLYIASSYNEQFF. CDR3 nucleotide sequence: TGTGCCAGCAGCTTATACATAGCGAGCTCCTACAATGAGCAGTTCTTC. The V call is TRBV7-7, the J call TRBJ2-1, with D possibly being TRBD2 (5 bases). CDR3 length: 16 residues. Trimming removed 2 bases from V and 0 bases from J, with 11 bases in between. Germline V CDR1 and CDR2: SSHAT, FNYEAQ (reference sequence).

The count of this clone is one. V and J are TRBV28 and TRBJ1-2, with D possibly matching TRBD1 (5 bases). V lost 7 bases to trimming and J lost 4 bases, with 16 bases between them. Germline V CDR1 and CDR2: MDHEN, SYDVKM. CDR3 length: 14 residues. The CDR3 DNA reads TGTGCCAGCACCGAAGCCTCAGGGTTCTATGGCTACACCTTC. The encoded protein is CASTEASGFYGYTF.

CDR3 coding DNA: TGTGCCAGCAGCCGAGACAGGGTAGGCGCCTATGGCTACACCTTC. Translated, it gives CASSRDRVGAYGYTF. The chain has TRBV16 and TRBJ1-2; 7 bases map to TRBD1. Looked up from germline, CDR1 is KGHSY and CDR2 is FQNENV. The CDR3 runs 15 residues. The J segment lost 4 bases and the V segment lost 4 bases, leaving 9 bases of the junction unmatched. Full variable domain (outside the CDR3, taken from reference TRBV16 and TRBJ1-2): GEEVAQTPKHLVRGEGQKAKLYCAPIKGHSYVFWYQQVLKNEFKFLISFQNENVFDETGMPKERFSAKCLPNSPCSLEIQATKLEDSAVYFCASSRDRVGAYGYTFGSGTRLTVV.

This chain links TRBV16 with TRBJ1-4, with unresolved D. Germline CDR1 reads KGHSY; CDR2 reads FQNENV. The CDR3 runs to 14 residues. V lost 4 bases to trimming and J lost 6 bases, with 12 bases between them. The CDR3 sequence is CASSLTGGHEKLFF. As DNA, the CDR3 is TGTGCCAGCAGCCTTACCGGCGGTCATGAAAAACTGTTTTTT.

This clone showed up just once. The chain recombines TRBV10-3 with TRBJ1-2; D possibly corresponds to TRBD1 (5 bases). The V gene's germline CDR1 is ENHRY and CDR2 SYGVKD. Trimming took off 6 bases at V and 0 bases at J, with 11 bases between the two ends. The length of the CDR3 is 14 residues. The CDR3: CAIRPTDSNYGYTF. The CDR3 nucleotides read TGTGCCATCAGGCCGACAGACTCTAACTATGGCTACACCTTC.

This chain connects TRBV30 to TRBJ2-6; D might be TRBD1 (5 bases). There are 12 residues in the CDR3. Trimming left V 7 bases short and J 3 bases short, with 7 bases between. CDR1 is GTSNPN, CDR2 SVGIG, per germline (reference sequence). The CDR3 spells CASQGGANVLTF. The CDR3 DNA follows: TGTGCCTCTCAGGGTGGGGCCAACGTCCTGACTTTC.

DNA for the CDR3: TGTGCCAGCCTTGGTTCTGACAGGGGAGAGACCCAGTACTTC. This translates into CASLGSDRGETQYF. The V and J genes are TRBV10-3 and TRBJ2-5; TRBD1 agrees at 8 bases. V lost 10 bases, J lost 4 bases, and 11 bases stayed unmatched. Per germline, CDR1 ENHRY and CDR2 SYGVKD. The CDR3 covers 14 residues.

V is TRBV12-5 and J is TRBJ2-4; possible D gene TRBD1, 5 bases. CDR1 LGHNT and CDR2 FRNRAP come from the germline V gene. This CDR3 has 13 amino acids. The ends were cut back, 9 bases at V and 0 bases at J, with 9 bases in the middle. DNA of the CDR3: TGTGCTAGCTCAGGGTTAGCCAAAAACATTCAGTACTTC. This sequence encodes CASSGLAKNIQYF. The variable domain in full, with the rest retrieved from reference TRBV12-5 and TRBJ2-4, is DARVTQTPRHKVTEMGQEVTMRCQPILGHNTVFWYRQTMMQGLELLAYFRNRAPLDDSGMPKDRFSAEMPDATLATLKIQPSEPRDSAVYFCASSGLAKNIQYFGAGTRLSVL.

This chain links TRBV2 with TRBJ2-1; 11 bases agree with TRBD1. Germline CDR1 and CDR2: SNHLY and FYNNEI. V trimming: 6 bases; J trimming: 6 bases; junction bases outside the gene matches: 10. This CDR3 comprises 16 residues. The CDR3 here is CASSKGGQGVGNEQFF. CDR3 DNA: TGTGCCAGCAGCAAAGGGGGACAGGGGGTAGGCAATGAGCAGTTCTTC.

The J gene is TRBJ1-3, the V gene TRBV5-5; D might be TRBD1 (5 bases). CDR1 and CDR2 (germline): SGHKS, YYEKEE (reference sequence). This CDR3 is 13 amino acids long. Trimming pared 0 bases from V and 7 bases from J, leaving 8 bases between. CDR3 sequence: CASSLARGNTIYF. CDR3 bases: TGTGCCAGCAGCTTGGCCCGGGGGAACACCATATATTTT.

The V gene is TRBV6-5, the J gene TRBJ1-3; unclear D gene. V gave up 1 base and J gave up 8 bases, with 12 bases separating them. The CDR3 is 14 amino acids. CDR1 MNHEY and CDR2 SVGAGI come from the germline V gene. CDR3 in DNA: TGTGCCAGCAGTTACTTAGAGGGTTCGGACACCATATATTTT. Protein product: CASSYLEGSDTIYF.

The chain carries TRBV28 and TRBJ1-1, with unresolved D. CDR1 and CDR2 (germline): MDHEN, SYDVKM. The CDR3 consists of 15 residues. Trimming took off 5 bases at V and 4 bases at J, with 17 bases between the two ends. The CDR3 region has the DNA TGTGCCAGCAGTGGAGCGGGAGATGTGACCACTGAAGCTTTCTTT. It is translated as CASSGAGDVTTEAFF.

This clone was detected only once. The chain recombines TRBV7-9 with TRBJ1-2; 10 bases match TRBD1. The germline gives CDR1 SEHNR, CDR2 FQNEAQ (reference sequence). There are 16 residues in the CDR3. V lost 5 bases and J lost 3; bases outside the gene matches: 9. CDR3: CASSTETGGAYYGYTF. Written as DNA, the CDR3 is TGTGCCAGCAGCACAGAGACAGGGGGCGCGTACTATGGCTACACCTTC.

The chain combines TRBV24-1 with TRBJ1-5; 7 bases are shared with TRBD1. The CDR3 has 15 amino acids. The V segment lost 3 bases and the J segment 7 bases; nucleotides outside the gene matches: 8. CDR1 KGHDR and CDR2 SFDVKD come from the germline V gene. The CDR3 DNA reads TGTGCCACCAGTGATCTCCGACAGGGTGACCAGCCCCAGCATTTT. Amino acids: CATSDLRQGDQPQHF.

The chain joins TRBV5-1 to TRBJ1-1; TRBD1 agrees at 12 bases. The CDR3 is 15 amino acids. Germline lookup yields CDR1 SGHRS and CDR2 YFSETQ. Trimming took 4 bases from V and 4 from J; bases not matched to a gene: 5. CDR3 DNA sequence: TGCGCCAGCAGCCCAGGGACAGGGGGCCTCACTGAAGCTTTCTTT. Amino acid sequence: CASSPGTGGLTEAFF.

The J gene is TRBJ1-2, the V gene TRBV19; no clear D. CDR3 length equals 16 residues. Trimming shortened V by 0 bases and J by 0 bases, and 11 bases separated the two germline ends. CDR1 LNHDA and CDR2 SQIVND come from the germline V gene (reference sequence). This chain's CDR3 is CASSIDPYPTNYGYTF. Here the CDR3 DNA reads TGTGCCAGTAGTATAGACCCGTACCCTACTAACTATGGCTACACCTTC.

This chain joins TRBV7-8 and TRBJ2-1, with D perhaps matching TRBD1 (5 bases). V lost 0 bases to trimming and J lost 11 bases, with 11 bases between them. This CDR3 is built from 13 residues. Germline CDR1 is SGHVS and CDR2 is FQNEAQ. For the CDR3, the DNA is TGTGCCAGCAGCTTAGCACAGGTCTTAAAGCAGTTCTTC. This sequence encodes CASSLAQVLKQFF. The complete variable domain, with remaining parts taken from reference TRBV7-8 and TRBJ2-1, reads GAGVSQSPRYKVAKRGQDVALRCDPISGHVSLFWYQQALGQGPEFLTYFQNEAQLDKSGLPSDRFFAERPEGSVSTLKIQRTQQEDSAVYLCASSLAQVLKQFFGPGTRLTVL.